Following are 9 T cell receptor beta chains from one sample sequenced in a study of OX40 agonist ivuxolimab in advanced cancers. The data were produced by immunoSEQ multiplex PCR, yet TCRdb's version contains in-frame clones alone and is incomplete. The table has about 83,000 clones, roughly 84% seen once. The sequenced sample was CD4+ or CD8+ T cells sorted from blood, obtained in a trial of the OX40 agonist ivuxolimab. Every receptor here comes from an adult with an advanced solid tumor such as melanoma, head and neck, liver or kidney cancer.

The chain couples TRBV7-9 to TRBJ1-2; possible D gene TRBD1, 6 bases. The V end lost 5 bases, the J end lost 0 bases, and 13 bases lay between the germline ends. The V gene's germline CDR1 is SEHNR and CDR2 FQNEAQ (reference sequence). This CDR3 comprises 15 residues. CDR3 protein: CASSRTGNPNYGYTF. The CDR3, as DNA: TGTGCCAGCAGCCGTACAGGGAATCCTAACTATGGCTACACCTTC.

The rearrangement uses TRBV5-1 and TRBJ2-5; TRBD1 matches at 7 bases. CDR1 and CDR2 (germline): SGHRS, YFSETQ. The ends lost 4 bases at V and 2 bases at J; junction bases unmatched: 11. The CDR3 contains 16 residues. CDR3 amino acids: CASSPLGTVPQETQYF. The CDR3 DNA is TGCGCCAGCAGCCCCCTCGGGACAGTGCCACAAGAGACCCAGTACTTC.

Here the CDR3 reads CASSPGVLAGAYEQYF. The CDR3 nucleotides are TGTGCCAGCAGCCCCGGCGTCCTAGCGGGGGCCTACGAGCAGTACTTC. The chain has TRBV14 and TRBJ2-7; TRBD2 aligns across 10 bases. Germline V gives CDR1 SGHDN, CDR2 FVKESK. V was pared by 4 bases and J by 2 bases, with 8 bases of the junction left unmatched. The CDR3 covers 16 residues.

The CDR3 is CASSLNPGTGELFF. Written as DNA, the CDR3 is TGCGCCAGCAGCTTAAACCCTGGGACCGGGGAGCTGTTTTTT. This chain joins TRBV5-1 and TRBJ2-2, with D unclear. V was trimmed by 2 bases and J by 5 bases, leaving 10 bases between them. The CDR3 is made up of 14 amino acids. Germline-derived CDR1 and CDR2 are SGHRS and YFSETQ.

In DNA, the CDR3 is TGTGCCAGCAGCTTAGGGGTAGGACAGCCCCAGCATTTT. Protein sequence: CASSLGVGQPQHF. The chain joins TRBV7-2 to TRBJ1-5; no firm D call. Trimming stripped 1 base from V and 7 bases from J, with 8 bases between. Germline CDR1 is SGHTA and CDR2 is FQGNSA. The CDR3 totals 13 residues.

V is TRBV4-3 and J is TRBJ2-1; 10 nucleotides match TRBD2. CDR1 and CDR2 from the germline V gene are LGHNA and YSLEER. The CDR3 totals 18 residues. Unmatched junction bases numbered 8, after V lost 0 bases and J lost 3 bases. The CDR3 protein is CASSQELSGRAGYNEQFF. The CDR3 DNA sequence: TGCGCCAGCAGCCAAGAGCTCAGCGGGAGGGCCGGCTACAATGAGCAGTTCTTC.

The gene calls are TRBV18 and TRBJ2-1; 10 bases match TRBD1. J lost 0 bases, V lost 0 bases, and 17 bases had no gene match. The CDR3 runs to 22 residues. The germline gives CDR1 KGHSH, CDR2 LQKENI. In DNA form, the CDR3 reads TGTGCCAGCTCACCACCGACAGGGGGCAGGACATATCATTTTAGCTCCTACAATGAGCAGTTCTTC. Protein sequence: CASSPPTGGRTYHFSSYNEQFF.

The rearrangement links TRBV18 to TRBJ2-5, with D unresolved. Germline V gives CDR1 KGHSH, CDR2 LQKENI. The CDR3 consists of 15 residues. V was clipped by 10 bases and J by 2 bases, with 20 bases between them. DNA of the CDR3: TGTGCCACAACTCAGACCTGGACGCCTCAAGAGACCCAGTACTTC. This codes for CATTQTWTPQETQYF. Together with reference TRBV18 and TRBJ2-5, the CDR3 gives the full variable domain: NAGVMQNPRHLVRRRGQEARLRCSPMKGHSHVYWYRQLPEEGLKFMVYLQKENIIDESGMPKERFSAEFPKEGPSILRIQQVVRGDSAAYFCATTQTWTPQETQYFGPGTRLLVL.

This chain uses TRBV7-9 with TRBJ2-3; 7 bases agree with TRBD1. Germline CDR1 and CDR2: SEHNR and FQNEAQ (reference sequence). The CDR3 is 15 residues long. V dropped 5 bases and J dropped 1; count of bases not matched to a gene: 6. The CDR3 DNA reads as TGTGCCAGCAGCCCCGGGACAGCGGGCACAGATACGCAGTATTTT. Translated, it gives CASSPGTAGTDTQYF.